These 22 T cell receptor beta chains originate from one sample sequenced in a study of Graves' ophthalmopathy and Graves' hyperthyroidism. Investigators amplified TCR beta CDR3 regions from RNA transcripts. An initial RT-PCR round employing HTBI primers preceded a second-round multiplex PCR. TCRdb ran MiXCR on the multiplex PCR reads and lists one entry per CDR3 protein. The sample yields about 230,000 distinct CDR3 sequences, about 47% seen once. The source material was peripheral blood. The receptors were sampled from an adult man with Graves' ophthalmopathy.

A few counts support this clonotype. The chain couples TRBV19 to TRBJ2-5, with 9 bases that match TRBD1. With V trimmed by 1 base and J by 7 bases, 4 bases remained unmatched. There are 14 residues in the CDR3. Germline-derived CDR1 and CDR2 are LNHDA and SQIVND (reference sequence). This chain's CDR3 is CASSIGQGGTTQYF. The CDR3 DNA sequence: TGTGCCAGTAGTATAGGACAGGGGGGGACGACCCAGTACTTC.

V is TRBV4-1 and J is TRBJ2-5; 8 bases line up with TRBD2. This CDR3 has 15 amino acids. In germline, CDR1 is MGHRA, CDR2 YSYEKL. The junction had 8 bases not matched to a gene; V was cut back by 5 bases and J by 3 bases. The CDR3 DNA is TGCGCCAGCAGCACCCAGCGGGGGCCTAAAGAGACCCAGTACTTC. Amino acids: CASSTQRGPKETQYF.

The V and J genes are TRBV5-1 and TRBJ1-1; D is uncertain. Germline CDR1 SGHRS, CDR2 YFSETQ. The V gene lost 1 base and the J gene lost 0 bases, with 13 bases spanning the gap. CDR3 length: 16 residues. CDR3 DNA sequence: TGCGCCAGCAGCTTGTCCGCCGGGTTGTTGAACACTGAAGCTTTCTTT. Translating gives CASSLSAGLLNTEAFF.

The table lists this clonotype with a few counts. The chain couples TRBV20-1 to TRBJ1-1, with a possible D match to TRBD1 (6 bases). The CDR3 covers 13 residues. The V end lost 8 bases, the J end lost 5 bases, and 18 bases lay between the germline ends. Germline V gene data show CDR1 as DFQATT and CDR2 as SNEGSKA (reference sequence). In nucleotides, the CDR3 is TGCAGTCCGGGGCGGGGGGCGAGAACTGAAGCTTTCTTT. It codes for CSPGRGARTEAFF.

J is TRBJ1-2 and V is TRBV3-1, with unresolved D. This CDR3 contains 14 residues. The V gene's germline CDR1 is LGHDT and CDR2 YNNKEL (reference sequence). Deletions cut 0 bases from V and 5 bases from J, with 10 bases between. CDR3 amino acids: CASSQDILVYGYTF. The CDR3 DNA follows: TGTGCCAGCAGCCAAGACATTCTTGTGTATGGCTACACCTTC.

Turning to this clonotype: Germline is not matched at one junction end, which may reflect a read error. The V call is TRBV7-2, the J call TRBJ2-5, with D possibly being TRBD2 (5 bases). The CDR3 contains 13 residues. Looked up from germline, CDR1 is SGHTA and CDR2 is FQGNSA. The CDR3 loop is CASSFDGMETQCF. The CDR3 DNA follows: TGTGCCAGCAGCTTTGACGGGATGGAGACCCAGTGCTTC.

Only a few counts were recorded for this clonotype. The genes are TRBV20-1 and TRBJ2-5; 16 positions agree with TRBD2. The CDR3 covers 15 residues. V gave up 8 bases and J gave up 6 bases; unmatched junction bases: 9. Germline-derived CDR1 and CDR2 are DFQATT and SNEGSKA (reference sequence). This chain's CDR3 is CSPVGLAGGRKTQYF. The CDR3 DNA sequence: TGCAGTCCGGTGGGACTAGCGGGGGGGCGGAAGACCCAGTACTTC.

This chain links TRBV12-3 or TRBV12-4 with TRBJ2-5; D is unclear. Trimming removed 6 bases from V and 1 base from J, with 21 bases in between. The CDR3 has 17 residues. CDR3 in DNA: TGTGCCAGCAGCTTGGGGTGGTCCCTTTCGAGCCAAGAGACCCAGTACTTC. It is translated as CASSLGWSLSSQETQYF.

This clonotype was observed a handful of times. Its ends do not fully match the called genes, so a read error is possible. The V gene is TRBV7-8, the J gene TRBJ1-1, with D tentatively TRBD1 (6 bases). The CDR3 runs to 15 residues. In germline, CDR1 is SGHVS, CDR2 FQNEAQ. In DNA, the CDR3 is TGTGCCAGCAGCTCCCGGGGGGCCCTCGACACTGAAGCCTTCTTT. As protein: CASSSRGALDTEAFF.

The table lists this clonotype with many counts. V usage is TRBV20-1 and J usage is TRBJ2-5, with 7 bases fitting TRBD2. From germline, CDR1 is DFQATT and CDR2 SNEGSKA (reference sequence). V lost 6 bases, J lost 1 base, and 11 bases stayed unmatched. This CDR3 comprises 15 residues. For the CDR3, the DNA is TGCAGTGCCCGAGTCGCTAGCGGAATCCAAGAGACCCAGTACTTC. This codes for CSARVASGIQETQYF.

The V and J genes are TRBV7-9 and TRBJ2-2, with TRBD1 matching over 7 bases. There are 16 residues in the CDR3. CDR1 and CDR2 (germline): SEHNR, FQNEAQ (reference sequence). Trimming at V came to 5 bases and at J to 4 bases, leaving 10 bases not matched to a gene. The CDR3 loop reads CASSPQTGSGTGELFF. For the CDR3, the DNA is TGTGCCAGCAGCCCCCAGACAGGGAGCGGCACCGGGGAGCTGTTTTTT.

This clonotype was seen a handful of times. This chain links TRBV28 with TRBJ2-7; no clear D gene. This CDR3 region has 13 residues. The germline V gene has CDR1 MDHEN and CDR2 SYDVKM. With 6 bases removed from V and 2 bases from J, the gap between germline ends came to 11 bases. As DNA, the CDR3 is TGTGCCAGCAGCAGTACGGCTACCTACGAGCAGTACTTC. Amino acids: CASSSTATYEQYF.

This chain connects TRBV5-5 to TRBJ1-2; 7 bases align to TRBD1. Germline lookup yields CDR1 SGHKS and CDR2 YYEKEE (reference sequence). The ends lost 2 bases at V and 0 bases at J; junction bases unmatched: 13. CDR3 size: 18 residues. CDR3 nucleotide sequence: TGTGCCAGCAGCTTAGAAGGGGGCAGGGGGGCTGCTAACTATGGCTACACCTTC. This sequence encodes CASSLEGGRGAANYGYTF.

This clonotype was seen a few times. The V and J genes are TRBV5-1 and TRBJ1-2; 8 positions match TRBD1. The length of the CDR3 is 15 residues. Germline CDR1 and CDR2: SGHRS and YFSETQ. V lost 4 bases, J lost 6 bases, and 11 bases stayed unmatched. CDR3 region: CASSLTPDREDGYTF. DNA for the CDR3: TGCGCCAGCAGCCTAACCCCGGACAGGGAGGATGGCTACACCTTC.

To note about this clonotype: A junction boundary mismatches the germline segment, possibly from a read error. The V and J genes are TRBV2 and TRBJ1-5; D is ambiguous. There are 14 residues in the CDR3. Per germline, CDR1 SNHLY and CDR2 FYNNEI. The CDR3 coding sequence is TGTGCCAGTAGTGGCGGGTATAGCAATCAGCCCCAGCATTTT. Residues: CASSGGYSNQPQHF.

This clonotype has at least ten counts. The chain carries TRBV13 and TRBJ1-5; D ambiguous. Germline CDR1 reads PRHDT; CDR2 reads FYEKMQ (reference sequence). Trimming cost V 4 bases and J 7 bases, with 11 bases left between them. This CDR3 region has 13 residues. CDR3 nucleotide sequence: TGTGCCAGCAGCTCAGGTATCGGACAGCCCCAGCATTTT. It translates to CASSSGIGQPQHF.

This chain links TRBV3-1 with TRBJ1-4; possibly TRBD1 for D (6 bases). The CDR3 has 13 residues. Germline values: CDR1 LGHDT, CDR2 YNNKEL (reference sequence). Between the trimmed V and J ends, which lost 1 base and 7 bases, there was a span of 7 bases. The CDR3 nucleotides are TGTGCCAGCAGCCAAGGGACAGCTGAAAAACTGTTTTTT. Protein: CASSQGTAEKLFF. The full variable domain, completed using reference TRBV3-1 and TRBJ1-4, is DTAVSQTPKYLVTQMGNDKSIKCEQNLGHDTMYWYKQDSKKFLKIMFSYNNKELIINETVPNRFSPKSPDKAHLNLHINSLELGDSAVYFCASSQGTAEKLFFGSGTQLSVL.

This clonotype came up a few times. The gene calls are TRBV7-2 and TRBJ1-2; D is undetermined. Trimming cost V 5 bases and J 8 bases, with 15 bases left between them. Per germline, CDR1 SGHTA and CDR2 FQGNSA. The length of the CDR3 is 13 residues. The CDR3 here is CASSPPAVWGYTF. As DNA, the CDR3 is TGTGCCAGCAGCCCACCTGCGGTGTGGGGCTACACCTTC. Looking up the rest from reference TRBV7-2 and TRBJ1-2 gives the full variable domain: GAGVSQSPSNKVTEKGKDVELRCDPISGHTALYWYRQSLGQGLEFLIYFQGNSAPDKSGLPSDRFSAERTGGSVSTLTIQRTQQEDSAVYLCASSPPAVWGYTFGSGTRLTVV.

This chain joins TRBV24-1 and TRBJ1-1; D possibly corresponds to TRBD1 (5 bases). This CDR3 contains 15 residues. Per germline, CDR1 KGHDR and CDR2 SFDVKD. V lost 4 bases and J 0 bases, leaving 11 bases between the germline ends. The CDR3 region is CATSESGIMNTEAFF. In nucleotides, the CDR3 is TGTGCCACCAGTGAGTCAGGGATAATGAACACTGAAGCTTTCTTT.

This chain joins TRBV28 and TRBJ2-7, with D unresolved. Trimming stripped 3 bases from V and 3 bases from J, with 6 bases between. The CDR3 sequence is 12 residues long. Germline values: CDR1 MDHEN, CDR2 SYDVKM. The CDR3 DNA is TGTGCCAGCAGTTTCTACATCTACGAGCAGTACTTC. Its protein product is CASSFYIYEQYF.

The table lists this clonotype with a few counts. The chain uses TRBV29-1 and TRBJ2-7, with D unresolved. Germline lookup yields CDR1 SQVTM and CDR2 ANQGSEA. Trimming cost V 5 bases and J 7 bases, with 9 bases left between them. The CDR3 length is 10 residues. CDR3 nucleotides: TGCAGCGTTAGGGCCCGGGAGCAGTACTTC. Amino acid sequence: CSVRAREQYF.

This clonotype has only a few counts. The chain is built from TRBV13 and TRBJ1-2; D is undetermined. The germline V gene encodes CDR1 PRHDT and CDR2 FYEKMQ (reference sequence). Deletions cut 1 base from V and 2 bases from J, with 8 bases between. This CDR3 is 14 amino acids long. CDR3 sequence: CASSLVRANYGYTF. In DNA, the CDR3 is TGTGCCAGCAGCTTAGTGCGGGCAAACTATGGCTACACCTTC.